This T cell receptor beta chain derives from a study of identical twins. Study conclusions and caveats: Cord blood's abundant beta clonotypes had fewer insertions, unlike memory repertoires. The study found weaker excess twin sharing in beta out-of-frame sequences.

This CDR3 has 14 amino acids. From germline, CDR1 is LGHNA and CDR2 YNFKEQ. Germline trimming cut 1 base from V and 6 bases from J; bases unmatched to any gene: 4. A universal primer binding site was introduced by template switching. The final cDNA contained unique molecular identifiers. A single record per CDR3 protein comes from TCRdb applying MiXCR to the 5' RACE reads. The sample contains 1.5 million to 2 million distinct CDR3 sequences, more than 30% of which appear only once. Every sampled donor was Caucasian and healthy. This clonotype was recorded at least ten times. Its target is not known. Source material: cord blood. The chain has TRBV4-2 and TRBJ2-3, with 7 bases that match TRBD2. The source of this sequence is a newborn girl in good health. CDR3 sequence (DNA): TGTGCCAGCAGCCAAGGAACTAGCGCCGATACGCAGTATTTT. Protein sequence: CASSQGTSADTQYF.